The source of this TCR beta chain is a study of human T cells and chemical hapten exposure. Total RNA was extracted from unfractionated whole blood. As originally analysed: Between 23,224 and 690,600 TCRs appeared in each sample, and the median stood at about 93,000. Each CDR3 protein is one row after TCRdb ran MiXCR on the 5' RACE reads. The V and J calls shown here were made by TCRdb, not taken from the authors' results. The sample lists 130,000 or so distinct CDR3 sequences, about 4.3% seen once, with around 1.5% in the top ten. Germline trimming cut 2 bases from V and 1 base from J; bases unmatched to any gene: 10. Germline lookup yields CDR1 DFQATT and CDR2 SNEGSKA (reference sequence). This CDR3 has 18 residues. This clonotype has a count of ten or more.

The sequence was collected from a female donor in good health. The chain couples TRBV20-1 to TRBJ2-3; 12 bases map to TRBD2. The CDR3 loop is CSARPSGGAVIGTDTQYF. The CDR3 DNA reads TGCAGTGCTAGACCTAGCGGGGGGGCCGTGATAGGCACAGATACGCAGTATTTT.